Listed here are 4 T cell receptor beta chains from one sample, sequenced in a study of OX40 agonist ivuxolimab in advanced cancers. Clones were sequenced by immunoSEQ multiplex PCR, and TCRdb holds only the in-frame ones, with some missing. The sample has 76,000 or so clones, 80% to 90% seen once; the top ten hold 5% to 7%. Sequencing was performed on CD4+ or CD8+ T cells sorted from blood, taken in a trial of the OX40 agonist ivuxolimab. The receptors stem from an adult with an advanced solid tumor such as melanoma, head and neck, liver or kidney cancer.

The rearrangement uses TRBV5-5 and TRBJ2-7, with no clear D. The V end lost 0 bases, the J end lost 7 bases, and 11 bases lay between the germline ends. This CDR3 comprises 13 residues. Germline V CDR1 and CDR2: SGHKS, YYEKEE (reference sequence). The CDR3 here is CASSLGAPVEQYF. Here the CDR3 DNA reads TGTGCCAGCAGCTTGGGGGCCCCTGTGGAGCAGTACTTC.

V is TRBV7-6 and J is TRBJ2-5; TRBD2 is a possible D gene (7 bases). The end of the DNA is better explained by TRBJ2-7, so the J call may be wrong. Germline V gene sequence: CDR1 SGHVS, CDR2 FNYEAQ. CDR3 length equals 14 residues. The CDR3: CASSLRGGAYEQYF. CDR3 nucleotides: TGTGCCAGCAGCTTGAGAGGGGGGGCGTACGAGCAGTACTTC.

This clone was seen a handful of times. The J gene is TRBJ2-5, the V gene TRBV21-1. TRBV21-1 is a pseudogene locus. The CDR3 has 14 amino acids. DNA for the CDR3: TGTGCCAGCAGCAAGGATTCCGTGCTAGAGACCCAGTACTTC. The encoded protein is CASSKDSVLETQYF.

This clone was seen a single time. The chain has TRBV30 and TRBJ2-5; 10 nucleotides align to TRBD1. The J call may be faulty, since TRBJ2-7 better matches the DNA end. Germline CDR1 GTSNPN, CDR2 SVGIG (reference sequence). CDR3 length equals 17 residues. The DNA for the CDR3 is TGTGCCTGGAGTCCCGTAAAGGACAGGGGGTACACCTACGAGCAGTACTTC. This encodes CAWSPVKDRGYTYEQYF.